A selection of T cell receptor beta chains follows, all from one sample in a study of blood T cells in healthy people across ages. TCRdb itself ran the 5' RACE reads through MiXCR, one entry per CDR3 protein. The table shows 380,000 or so distinct CDR3 sequences, with 50% to 60% occurring only once. Sample: blood. The receptor source for this set is a man aged 55 to 70 in good health. The CDR3 runs from the conserved cysteine through the conserved F or W. D genes are given only for firm matches. For some rows the clone size is stated as once, few or many, or as a class when expanded; others skip it.

TRBV5-4	-	TRBJ2-2	-	CASSWGAGNTGELFF	TGTGCCAGCAGCTGGGGGGCGGGAAACACCGGGGAGCTGTTTTTT
TRBV7-9	-	TRBJ2-5	TRBD2	CATGTSGGETQYF	TGTGCCACCGGGACTAGCGGGGGAGAGACCCAGTACTTC
TRBV27	-	TRBJ1-1	TRBD1	CASSWDRRTEAFF	TGTGCCAGCAGTTGGGACAGGAGGACTGAAGCTTTCTTT
TRBV6-6	-	TRBJ1-6	TRBD1	CASSYSPDRVNSPLHF	TGTGCCAGCAGTTACTCACCCGACAGGGTTAATTCACCCCTCCACTTT
TRBV20-1	once	TRBJ2-3	TRBD1	CSAPGQGISTDTQYF	TGCAGTGCCCCTGGACAGGGGATTAGCACAGATACGCAGTATTTT
TRBV5-1	many	TRBJ2-2	-	CASSLALSGELFF	TGCGCCAGCAGCTTGGCGCTCTCTGGGGAGCTGTTTTTT
TRBV7-9	-	TRBJ2-1	-	CASSSWDWLVYNEQFF	TGTGCCAGCAGCTCCTGGGACTGGCTGGTCTACAATGAGCAGTTCTTC
TRBV15	-	TRBJ2-5	TRBD1	CATSSGTGEEQYF	TGTGCCACCAGCAGCGGGACAGGGGAAGAGCAGTACTTC
TRBV7-2	-	TRBJ2-1	-	CASSLGGKFNEQFF	TGTGCCAGCAGCTTAGGAGGGAAGTTCAATGAGCAGTTCTTC
TRBV24-1	-	TRBJ2-3	-	CATSDPYGNHPNTDTQYF	TGTGCCACCAGTGATCCTTACGGGAACCACCCTAACACAGATACGCAGTATTTT
TRBV4-3	-	TRBJ1-4	-	CASSESGANRNEKLFF	TGCGCCAGCAGCGAGTCAGGCGCCAATAGAAATGAAAAACTGTTTTTT
TRBV18	few	TRBJ2-1	-	CASSPPYQSSYNEQFF	TGTGCCAGCTCACCACCTTACCAAAGCTCCTACAATGAGCAGTTCTTC
TRBV7-2	-	TRBJ2-1	TRBD1	CASSLHRGKDEQFF	TGTGCCAGCAGCCTCCACAGGGGGAAGGATGAGCAGTTCTTC
TRBV20-1	-	TRBJ2-5	TRBD2	CSARDLIAGETQYF	TGCAGTGCTAGAGATCTGATAGCGGGAGAGACCCAGTACTTC
TRBV10-3	few	TRBJ2-7	-	CAISEPSGLSGEQYF	TGTGCCATCAGTGAGCCGTCGGGACTTTCAGGGGAGCAGTACTTC
TRBV6-1	-	TRBJ1-4	-	CARGRQDCDEKLFF	TGTGCCCGGGGGAGACAGGATTGTGATGAAAAACTGTTTTTT
TRBV7-2	-	TRBJ2-5	-	CASSSPRGQETQYF	TGTGCCAGCAGCTCGCCACGGGGGCAAGAGACCCAGTACTTC
TRBV6-5	-	TRBJ1-1	TRBD1	CASRMQGGTEAFF	TGTGCCAGCAGGATGCAGGGGGGCACTGAAGCTTTCTTT
TRBV4-3	-	TRBJ2-3	TRBD2	CASSQEPGLAGGLTDTQYF	TGCGCCAGCAGCCAAGAACCGGGACTAGCGGGAGGCCTCACAGATACGCAGTATTTT
TRBV5-6	once	TRBJ1-6	-	CASSRERDNSPLHF	TGTGCCAGCAGCCGGGAAAGAGATAATTCACCCCTCCACTTT
TRBV29-1	-	TRBJ1-2	-	CSVGGLRGTLYGYTF	TGCAGCGTTGGAGGGTTGAGGGGCACTCTCTATGGCTACACCTTC
TRBV20-1	few	TRBJ2-7	-	CSARIPGPYEQYF	TGCAGTGCTAGAATCCCCGGACCCTACGAGCAGTACTTC
TRBV20-1	-	TRBJ1-1	-	CSAGGGIESEAFF	TGCAGTGCTGGGGGTGGGATAGAAAGTGAAGCTTTCTTT
TRBV5-1	-	TRBJ2-6	-	CASSPSALSGANVPTF	TGCGCCAGCAGCCCCTCCGCTCTCTCTGGGGCCAACGTCCCGACTTTC
TRBV3-1	-	TRBJ1-2	-	CASSQDCSYTF	TGTGCCAGCAGCCAAGATTGTAGCTACACCTTC
TRBV3-1	-	TRBJ2-5	TRBD2	CASANEGGGGARYF	TGTGCCAGCGCGAATGAGGGCGGGGGGGGAGCGCGGTACTTC
TRBV3-1	-	TRBJ2-5	-	CASSPSASSYNEQYF	TGTGCCAGCAGCCCGTCGGCGAGCTCCTACAATGAGCAGTACTTC
TRBV7-9	-	TRBJ2-7	-	CASSWDYEQYF	TGTGCCAGCAGCTGGGACTACGAGCAGTACTTC
TRBV29-1	-	TRBJ2-3	TRBD1	CSVVKGALSTDTQYF	TGCAGCGTTGTGAAGGGGGCCCTTAGCACAGATACGCAGTATTTT
TRBV20-1	few	TRBJ2-7	TRBD2	CSAVAGGPHEQYF	TGCAGTGCTGTAGCGGGAGGGCCGCATGAGCAGTACTTC
TRBV7-2	few	TRBJ2-1	TRBD2	CASSARAGVGDNEQFF	TGTGCCAGCAGCGCAAGAGCGGGAGTGGGGGACAATGAGCAGTTCTTC
TRBV20-1	few	TRBJ2-1	-	CSAFRSGTPNNEQFF	TGCAGTGCCTTCAGATCCGGGACCCCCAACAATGAGCAGTTCTTC
TRBV5-6	-	TRBJ1-5	TRBD1	CASSFYDRGEQPQHF	TGTGCCAGCAGCTTCTATGACAGGGGTGAACAGCCCCAGCATTTT
TRBV28	-	TRBJ2-5	-	CASSSSDRGGETQYF	TGTGCCAGCAGCTCCAGTGACAGGGGAGGGGAGACCCAGTACTTC
TRBV28	-	TRBJ1-1	-	CASRLPQQFAAFF	TGTGCCAGCAGGTTACCCCAACAATTTGCGGCTTTCTTT
TRBV20-1	-	TRBJ2-5	-	CSARDSGGGILQETQYF	TGCAGTGCTAGAGATTCTGGAGGGGGAATACTCCAAGAGACCCAGTACTTC
TRBV29-1	-	TRBJ2-7	-	CSVFWADTYEQYF	TGCAGCGTTTTTTGGGCAGATACCTACGAGCAGTACTTC
TRBV7-2	many	TRBJ2-3	TRBD2	CASSQLAGTTDTQYF	TGTGCCAGCAGCCAATTAGCGGGGACCACAGATACGCAGTATTTT